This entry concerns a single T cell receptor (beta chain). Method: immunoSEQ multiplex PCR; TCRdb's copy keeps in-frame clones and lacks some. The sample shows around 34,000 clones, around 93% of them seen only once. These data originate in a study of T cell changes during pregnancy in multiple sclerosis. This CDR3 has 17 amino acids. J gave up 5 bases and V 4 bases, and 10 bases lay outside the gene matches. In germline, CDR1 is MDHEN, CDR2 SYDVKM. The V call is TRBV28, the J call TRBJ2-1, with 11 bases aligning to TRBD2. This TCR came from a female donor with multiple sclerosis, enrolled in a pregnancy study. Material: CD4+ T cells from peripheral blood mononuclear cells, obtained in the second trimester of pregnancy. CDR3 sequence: CASSSLLAGGPHNEQFF. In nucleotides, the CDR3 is TGTGCCAGCAGTTCCCTCTTAGCGGGAGGGCCCCACAATGAGCAGTTCTTC.